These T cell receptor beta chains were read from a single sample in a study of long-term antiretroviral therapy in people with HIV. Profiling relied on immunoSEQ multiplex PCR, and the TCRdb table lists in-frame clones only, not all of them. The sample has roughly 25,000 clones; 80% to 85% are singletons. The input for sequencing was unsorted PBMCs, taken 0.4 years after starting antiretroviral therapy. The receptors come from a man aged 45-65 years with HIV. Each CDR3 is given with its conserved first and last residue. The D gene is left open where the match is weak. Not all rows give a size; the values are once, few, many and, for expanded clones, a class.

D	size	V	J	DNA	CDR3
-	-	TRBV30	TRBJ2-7	TGTGCCTGGAGTTTCCGTGGATGGGACGGGGTTTACGAGCAGTACTTC	CAWSFRGWDGVYEQYF
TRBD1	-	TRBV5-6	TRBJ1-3	TGTGCCAGCAGCCGCAGGACAGGGTTTGGAAACACCATATATTTT	CASSRRTGFGNTIYF
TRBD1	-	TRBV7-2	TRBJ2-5	TGTGCCAGCAGCTTAGTATTAGGGACAGGGGTGTTATCAGAAGAGACCCAGTACTTC	CASSLVLGTGVLSEETQYF
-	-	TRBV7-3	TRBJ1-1	TGTGCCAGCAGCCCCGGGATAGGTGCCATGAACACTGAAGCTTTCTTT	CASSPGIGAMNTEAFF
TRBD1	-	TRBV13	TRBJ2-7	TGTGCCAGCAGCCGGGACAGGGTCTCTTTC	CASSRDRVSF
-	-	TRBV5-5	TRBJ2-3	TGTGCCAGCAGCCCGGAAGTAGCCACAGATACGCAGTATTTT	CASSPEVATDTQYF
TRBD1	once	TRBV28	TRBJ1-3	TGTGCCAGCAGTCCGGGACAGGGGGGAGTCGGAAACACCATATATTTT	CASSPGQGGVGNTIYF
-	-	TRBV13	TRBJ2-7	TGTGCCAGCACCCTTAGGGGCATAAGCTCCTACGAGCAGTACTTC	CASTLRGISSYEQYF
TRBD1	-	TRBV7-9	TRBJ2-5	TGTGCCAGCAGCTCGCCGGGACAGGGAATAGGCGAGACCCAGTACTTC	CASSSPGQGIGETQYF
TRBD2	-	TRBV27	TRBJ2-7	TGTGCCAGCAGTTTAGAGCGGGGCGGCGAGCAGTACTTC	CASSLERGGEQYF
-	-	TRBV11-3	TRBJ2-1	TGTGCCAGCAGCCCAGGGGGGGCATATAGTAATGAGCAGTTCTTC	CASSPGGAYSNEQFF
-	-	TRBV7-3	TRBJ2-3	TGTGCCAGCAGCTTAGGGGGCCACGGCACAGATACGCAGTATTTT	CASSLGGHGTDTQYF
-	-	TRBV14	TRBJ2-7	TGTGCCAGCAGCCCCGGCCATCCCAAAGGCGCCTACGAGCAGTACTTC	CASSPGHPKGAYEQYF
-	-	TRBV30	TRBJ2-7	TGTGCCTTTTTCGGGGCGGGGAGGAACGAGCAGTACTTC	CAFFGAGRNEQYF
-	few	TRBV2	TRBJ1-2	TGTGCCAGCTCGGCTGACGGCTATGGCTACACCTTC	CASSADGYGYTF
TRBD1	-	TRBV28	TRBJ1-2	TGTGCCAGCAGTTTTACCGGGACAGCTTTGATAACCTTC	CASSFTGTALITF
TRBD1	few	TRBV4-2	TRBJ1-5	TGTGCCAGCAGCCAGGGATCCGGGACAGGGGGCGGAAAACCCTCAGGGCAGCCCCAGCATTTT	CASSQGSGTGGGKPSGQPQHF
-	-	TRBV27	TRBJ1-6	TGTGCCAGCAGTCCCGCAGACCCGACAGGCGTCGATTCACCCCTCCACTTT	CASSPADPTGVDSPLHF
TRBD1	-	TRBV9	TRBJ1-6	TGTGCCAGCAGCGTAATGGACAGGGGTGATTCACCCCTCCACTTT	CASSVMDRGDSPLHF
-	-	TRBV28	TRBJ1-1	TGTGCCAGCAGTCCCTATCGGGACAACGAAGCTTTCTTT	CASSPYRDNEAFF
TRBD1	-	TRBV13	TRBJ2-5	TGTGCCAGCAGCGCCCCGACAGGGGGGGAGACCCAGTACTTC	CASSAPTGGETQYF
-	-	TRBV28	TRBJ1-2	TGTGCCAGCACTAACTCCTACACTGGCTACACCTTC	CASTNSYTGYTF
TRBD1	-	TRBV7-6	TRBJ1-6	TGTGCCAGCAGCTTAGTAGGGGGACAGGGCGACTCTCCCCTCCACTTT	CASSLVGGQGDSPLHF
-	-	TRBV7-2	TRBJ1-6	TGTGCCAGCAGCGGGTCACATCGCTCACCCCTCCACTTT	CASSGSHRSPLHF
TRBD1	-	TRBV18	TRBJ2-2	TGTGCCAGCTCACAGGGACAGACTACCGGGGAGCTGTTTTTT	CASSQGQTTGELFF
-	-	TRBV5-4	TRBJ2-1	TGTGCCAGCAGCTTGGTTACCGGCAATGAGCAGTTCTTC	CASSLVTGNEQFF
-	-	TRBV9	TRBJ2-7	TGTGCCAGCAGCGTAGCCGACACAGGAGGAGCCTACGAGCAGTACTTC	CASSVADTGGAYEQYF
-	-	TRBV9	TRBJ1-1	TGTGCCAGCACCATGGCCCCCCTGAACACTGAAGCTTTCTTT	CASTMAPLNTEAFF
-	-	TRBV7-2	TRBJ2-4	TGTGCCAGCAGCCTCCCTGCTGGGACGCGGAACATTCAGTACTTC	CASSLPAGTRNIQYF
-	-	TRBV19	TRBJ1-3	TGTGCCAGTACCTGGGGGGGACGTGAAGGCCCTGGAAACACCATATATTTT	CASTWGGREGPGNTIYF
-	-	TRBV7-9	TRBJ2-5	TGTGCCAGCAGCTCAAACAGGGGAGGGTTCCAAGAGACCCAGTACTTC	CASSSNRGGFQETQYF
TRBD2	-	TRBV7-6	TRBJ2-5	TGTGCCAGCAGCTTAGGTGCTAGCGGGGGGGCTTGGGAGACCCAGTACTTC	CASSLGASGGAWETQYF
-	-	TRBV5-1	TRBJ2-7	TGCGCCAGCAGCTTCGTGGACAGTGACGAGCAGTACTTC	CASSFVDSDEQYF
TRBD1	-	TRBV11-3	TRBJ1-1	TGTGCCAGCAGCTTCCAGGGGCAGGGGGAAACTGAAGCTTTCTTT	CASSFQGQGETEAFF
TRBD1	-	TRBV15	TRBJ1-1	TGTGCCACCAGCAGGACAGGGGGGACTGAAGCTTTCTTT	CATSRTGGTEAFF
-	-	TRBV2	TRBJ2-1	TGTGCCAGCATTCCCGGCAGCGCTGCGTACAATGAGCAGTTCTTC	CASIPGSAAYNEQFF
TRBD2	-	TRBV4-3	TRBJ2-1	TGCGCCAGCAGGCTCACGGGGGGGAGGGATGAGCAGTTCTTC	CASRLTGGRDEQFF
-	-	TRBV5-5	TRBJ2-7	TGTGCCAGCAGCTTGAGCAGCTACGAGCAGTACTTC	CASSLSSYEQYF
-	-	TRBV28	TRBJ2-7	TGTGCCAGCAGTTTAGACGCTGGAAAGCTCGCCTACGAGCAGTACTTC	CASSLDAGKLAYEQYF
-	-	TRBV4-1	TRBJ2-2	TGCGCCAGCAGGCACCGGGCCGAGGGTCCCGGGGAGCTGTTTTTT	CASRHRAEGPGELFF
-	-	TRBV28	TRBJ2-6	TGTGCCAGCAGTATTAATAGAGGGGCCAACGTCCTGACTTTC	CASSINRGANVLTF
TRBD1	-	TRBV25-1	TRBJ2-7	TGTGCCAGCAGTGACTTCCCGAAGGGGGCAATCTACGAGCAGTACTTC	CASSDFPKGAIYEQYF
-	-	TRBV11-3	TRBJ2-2	TGTGCCAGCAGCTTAGGATCGAGCACCGGGGAGCTGTTTTTT	CASSLGSSTGELFF
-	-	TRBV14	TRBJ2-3	TGTGCCAGCAGCCACGCCATGGGGACAGATACGCAGTATTTT	CASSHAMGTDTQYF
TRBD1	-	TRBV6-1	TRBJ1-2	TGTGCCAGCAGTGAACTCCCAGGGGGGATGAGGGGCTACACCTTC	CASSELPGGMRGYTF
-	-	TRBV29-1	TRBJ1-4	TGCAGCGTTGTTGCAGGGCCGTGGGGTGAAAAACTGTTTTTT	CSVVAGPWGEKLFF